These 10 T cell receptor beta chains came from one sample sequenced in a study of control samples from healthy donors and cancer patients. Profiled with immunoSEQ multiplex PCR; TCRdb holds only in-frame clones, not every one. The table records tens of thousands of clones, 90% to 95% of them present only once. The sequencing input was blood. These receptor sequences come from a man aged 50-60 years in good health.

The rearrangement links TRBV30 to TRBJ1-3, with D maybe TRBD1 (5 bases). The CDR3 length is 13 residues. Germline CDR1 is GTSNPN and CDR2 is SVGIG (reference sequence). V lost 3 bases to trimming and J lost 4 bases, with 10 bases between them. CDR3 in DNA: TGTGCCTGGAGCGGGGGGTCCGGAAACACCATATATTTT. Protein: CAWSGGSGNTIYF.

Written as DNA, the CDR3 is TGCGCCAGCAGCCGAACTAGCGGGGGGCCGGGTGAAACCGGGGAGCTGTTTTTT. It encodes CASSRTSGGPGETGELFF. This rearrangement joins TRBV4-1 to TRBJ2-2; TRBD2 matches 12 bases. The J segment lost 5 bases and the V segment lost 4 bases, leaving 11 bases of the junction unmatched. CDR1 MGHRA and CDR2 YSYEKL come from the germline V gene. This CDR3 spans 18 amino acids.

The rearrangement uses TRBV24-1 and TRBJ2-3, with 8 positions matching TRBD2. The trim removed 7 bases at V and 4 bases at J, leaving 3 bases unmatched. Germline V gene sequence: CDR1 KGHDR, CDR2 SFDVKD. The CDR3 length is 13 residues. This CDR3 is CATRTSGSDTQYF. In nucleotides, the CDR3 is TGTGCCACCAGAACTAGCGGTTCAGATACGCAGTATTTT.

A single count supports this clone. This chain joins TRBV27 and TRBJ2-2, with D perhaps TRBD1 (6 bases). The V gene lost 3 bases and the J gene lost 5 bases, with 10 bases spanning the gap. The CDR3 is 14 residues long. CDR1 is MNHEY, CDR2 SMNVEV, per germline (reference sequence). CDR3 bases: TGTGCCAGCAGTTTGTTTACAGGGACCGGGGAGCTGTTTTTT. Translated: CASSLFTGTGELFF.

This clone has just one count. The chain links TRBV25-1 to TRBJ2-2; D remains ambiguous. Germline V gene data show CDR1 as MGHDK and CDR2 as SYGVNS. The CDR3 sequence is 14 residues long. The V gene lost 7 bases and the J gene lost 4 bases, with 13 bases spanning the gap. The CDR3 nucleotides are TGTGCCAGCACCCGAAATAGAGGCACCGGGGAGCTGTTTTTT. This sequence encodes CASTRNRGTGELFF.

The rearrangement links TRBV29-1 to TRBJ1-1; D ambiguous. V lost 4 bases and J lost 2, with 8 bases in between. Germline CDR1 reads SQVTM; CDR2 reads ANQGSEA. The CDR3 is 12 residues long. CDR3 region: CSVVASNTEAFF. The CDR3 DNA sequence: TGCAGCGTTGTGGCCAGTAACACTGAAGCTTTCTTT.

The CDR3 bases are TGTGCCAGACATGGCATCCCCGTAGGCACTGAAGCTTTCTTT. Translation: CARHGIPVGTEAFF. The chain employs TRBV9 and TRBJ1-1; no clear D. Germline CDR1 and CDR2: SGDLS and YYNGEE. The V gene lost 8 bases and the J gene lost 4 bases, with 18 bases spanning the gap. There are 14 residues in the CDR3.

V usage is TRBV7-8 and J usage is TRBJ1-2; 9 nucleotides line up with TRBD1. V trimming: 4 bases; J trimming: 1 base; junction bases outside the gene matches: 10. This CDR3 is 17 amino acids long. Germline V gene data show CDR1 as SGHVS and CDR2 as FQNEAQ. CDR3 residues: CASSSGTGLEGNYGYTF. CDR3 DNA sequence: TGTGCCAGCAGCTCGGGGACAGGGCTTGAGGGTAACTATGGCTACACCTTC.

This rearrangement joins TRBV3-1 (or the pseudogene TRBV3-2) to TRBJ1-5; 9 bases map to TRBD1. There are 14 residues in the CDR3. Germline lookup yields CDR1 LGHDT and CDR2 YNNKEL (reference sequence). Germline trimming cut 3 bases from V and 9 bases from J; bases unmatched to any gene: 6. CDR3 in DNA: TGTGCCAGCAGCCATGGGACAGGGAGGGGGCCCCAGCATTTT. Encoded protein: CASSHGTGRGPQHF.

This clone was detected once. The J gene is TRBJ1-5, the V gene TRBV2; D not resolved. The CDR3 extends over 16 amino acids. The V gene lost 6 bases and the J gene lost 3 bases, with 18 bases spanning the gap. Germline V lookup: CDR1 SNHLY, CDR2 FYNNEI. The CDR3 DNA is TGTGCCAGCAGCGAAATGGGCCGGGGATTCAATCAGCCCCAGCATTTT. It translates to CASSEMGRGFNQPQHF.